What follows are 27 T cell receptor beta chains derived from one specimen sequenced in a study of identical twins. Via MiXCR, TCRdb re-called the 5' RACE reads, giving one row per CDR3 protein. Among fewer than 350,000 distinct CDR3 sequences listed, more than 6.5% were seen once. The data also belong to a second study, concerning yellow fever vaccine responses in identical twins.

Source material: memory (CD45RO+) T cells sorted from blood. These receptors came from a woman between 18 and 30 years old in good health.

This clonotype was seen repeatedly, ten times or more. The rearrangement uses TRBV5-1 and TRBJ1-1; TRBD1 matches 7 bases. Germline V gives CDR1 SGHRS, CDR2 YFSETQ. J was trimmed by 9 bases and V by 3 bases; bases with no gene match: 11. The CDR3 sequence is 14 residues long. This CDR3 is CASSYPDRRSKAFF. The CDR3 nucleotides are TGCGCCAGCAGCTATCCGGACAGGAGGTCCAAAGCTTTCTTT. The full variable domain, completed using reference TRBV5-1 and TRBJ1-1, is KAGVTQTPRYLIKTRGQQVTLSCSPISGHRSVSWYQQTPGQGLQFLFEYFSETQRNKGNFPGRFSGRQFSNSRSEMNVSTLELGDSALYLCASSYPDRRSKAFFGQGTRLTVV.

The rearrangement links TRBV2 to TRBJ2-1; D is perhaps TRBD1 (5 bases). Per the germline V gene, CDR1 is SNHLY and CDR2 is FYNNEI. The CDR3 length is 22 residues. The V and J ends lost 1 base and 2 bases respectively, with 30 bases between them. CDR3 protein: CASSEGKGSLSPGLGPYNEQFF. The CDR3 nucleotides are TGTGCCAGCAGTGAAGGGAAGGGGTCCCTCTCTCCCGGGCTAGGCCCCTACAATGAGCAGTTCTTC.

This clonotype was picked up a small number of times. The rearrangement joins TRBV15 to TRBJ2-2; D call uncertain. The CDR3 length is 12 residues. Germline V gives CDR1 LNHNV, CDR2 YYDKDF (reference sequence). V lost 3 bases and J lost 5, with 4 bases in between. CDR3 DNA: TGTGCCACCAGCAGGGTGACCGGGGAGCTGTTTTTT. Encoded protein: CATSRVTGELFF. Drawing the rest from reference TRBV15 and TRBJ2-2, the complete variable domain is DAMVIQNPRYQVTQFGKPVTLSCSQTLNHNVMYWYQQKSSQAPKLLFHYYDKDFNNEADTPDNFQSRRPNTSFCFLDIRSPGLGDTAMYLCATSRVTGELFFGEGSRLTVL.

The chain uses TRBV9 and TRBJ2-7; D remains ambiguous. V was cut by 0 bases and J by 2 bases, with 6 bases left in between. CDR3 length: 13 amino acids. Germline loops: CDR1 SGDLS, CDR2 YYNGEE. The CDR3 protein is CASSVDTTYEQYF. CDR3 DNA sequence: TGTGCCAGCAGCGTAGACACAACCTACGAGCAGTACTTC.

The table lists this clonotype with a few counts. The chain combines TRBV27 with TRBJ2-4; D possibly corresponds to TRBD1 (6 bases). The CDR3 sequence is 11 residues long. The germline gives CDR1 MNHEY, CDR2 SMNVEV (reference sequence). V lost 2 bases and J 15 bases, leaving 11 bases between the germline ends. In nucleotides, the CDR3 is TGTGCCAGCAGTTTAGGGGGCGAGAGGTACTTC. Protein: CASSLGGERYF.

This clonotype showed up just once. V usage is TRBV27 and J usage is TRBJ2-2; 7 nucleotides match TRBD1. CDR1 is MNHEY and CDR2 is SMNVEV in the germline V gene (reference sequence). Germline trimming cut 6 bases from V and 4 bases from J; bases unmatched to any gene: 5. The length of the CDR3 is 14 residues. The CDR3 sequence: CASRAHRGTGELFF. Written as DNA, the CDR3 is TGTGCCAGCAGGGCTCACAGGGGCACCGGGGAGCTGTTTTTT.

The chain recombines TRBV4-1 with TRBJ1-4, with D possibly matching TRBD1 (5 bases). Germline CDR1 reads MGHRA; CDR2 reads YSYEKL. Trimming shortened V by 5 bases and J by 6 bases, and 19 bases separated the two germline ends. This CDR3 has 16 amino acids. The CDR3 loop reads CASSFQGRGSDEKLFF. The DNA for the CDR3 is TGCGCCAGCAGCTTTCAGGGTCGTGGATCCGATGAAAAACTGTTTTTT.

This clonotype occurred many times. The CDR3 DNA reads TGTGCCAGCAGTTACTCCGAAGGGGGAAGGTACGAGCAGTACTTC. This gives the protein CASSYSEGGRYEQYF. The chain couples TRBV6-5 to TRBJ2-7; a weak D match, TRBD1 (6 bases). The CDR3 runs to 15 residues. CDR1 is MNHEY and CDR2 is SVGAGI in the germline V gene. V shed 0 bases and J shed 4 bases, with 13 bases lying between them.

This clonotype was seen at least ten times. The DNA for the CDR3 is TGTGCCAGCAGTGAGCTACAGGGGAGGGGCACGAATACGCAGTATTTT. Protein product: CASSELQGRGTNTQYF. V usage is TRBV2 and J usage is TRBJ2-3; D is perhaps TRBD1 or TRBD2 (7 bases each). The CDR3 has 16 residues. CDR1 is SNHLY, CDR2 FYNNEI, per germline. Trimming took 3 bases from V and 7 from J, leaving 20 bases between them.

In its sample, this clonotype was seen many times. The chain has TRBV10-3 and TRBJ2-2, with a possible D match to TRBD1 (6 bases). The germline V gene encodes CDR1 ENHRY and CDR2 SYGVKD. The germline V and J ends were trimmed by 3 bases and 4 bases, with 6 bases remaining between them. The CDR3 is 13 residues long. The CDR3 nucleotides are TGTGCCATCAGTGACAGGGGCACCGGGGAGCTGTTTTTT. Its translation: CAISDRGTGELFF.

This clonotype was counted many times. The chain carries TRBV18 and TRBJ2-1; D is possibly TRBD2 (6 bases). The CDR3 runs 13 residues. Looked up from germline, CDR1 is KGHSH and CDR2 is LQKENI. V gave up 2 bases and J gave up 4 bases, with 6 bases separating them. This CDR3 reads CASSPGGYNEQFF. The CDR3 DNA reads TGTGCCAGCTCACCAGGAGGGTACAATGAGCAGTTCTTC.

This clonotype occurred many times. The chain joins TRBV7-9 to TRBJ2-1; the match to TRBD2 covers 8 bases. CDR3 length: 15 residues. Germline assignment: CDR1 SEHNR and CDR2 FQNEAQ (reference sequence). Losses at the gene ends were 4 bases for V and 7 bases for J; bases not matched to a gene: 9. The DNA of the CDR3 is TGTGCCAGCAGCTCTGAGCGGGGGAGGGGGAATGAGCAGTTCTTC. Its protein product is CASSSERGRGNEQFF.

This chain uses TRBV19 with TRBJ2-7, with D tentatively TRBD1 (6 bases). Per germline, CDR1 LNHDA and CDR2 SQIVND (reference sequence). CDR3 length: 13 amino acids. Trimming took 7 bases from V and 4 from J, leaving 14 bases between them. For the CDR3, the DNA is TGTGCCAGTACCGCAGGGGAACCTTACGAGCAGTACTTC. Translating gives CASTAGEPYEQYF.

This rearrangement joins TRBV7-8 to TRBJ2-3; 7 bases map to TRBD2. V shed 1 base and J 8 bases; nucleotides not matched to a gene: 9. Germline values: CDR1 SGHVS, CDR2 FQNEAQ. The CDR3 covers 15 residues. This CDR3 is CASSLGDYKGSTQYF. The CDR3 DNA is TGTGCCAGCAGCTTAGGGGACTACAAAGGGAGTACGCAGTATTTT. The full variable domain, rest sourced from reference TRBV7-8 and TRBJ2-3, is GAGVSQSPRYKVAKRGQDVALRCDPISGHVSLFWYQQALGQGPEFLTYFQNEAQLDKSGLPSDRFFAERPEGSVSTLKIQRTQQEDSAVYLCASSLGDYKGSTQYFGPGTRLTVL.

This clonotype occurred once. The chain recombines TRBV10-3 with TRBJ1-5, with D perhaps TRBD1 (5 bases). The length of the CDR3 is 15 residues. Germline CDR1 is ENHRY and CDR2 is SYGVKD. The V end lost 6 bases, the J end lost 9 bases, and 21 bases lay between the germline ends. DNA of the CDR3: TGTGCCATCAGCACGACAGCGGCGGAATCGGGGCCCCAGCATTTT. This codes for CAISTTAAESGPQHF.

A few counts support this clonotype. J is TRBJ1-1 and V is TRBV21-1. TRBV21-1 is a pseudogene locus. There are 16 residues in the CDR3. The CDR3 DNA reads TGTGCCAGCAGCGCTAGGGTTCGTGGTAAGAACACTGAAGCTTTCTTT. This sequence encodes CASSARVRGKNTEAFF.

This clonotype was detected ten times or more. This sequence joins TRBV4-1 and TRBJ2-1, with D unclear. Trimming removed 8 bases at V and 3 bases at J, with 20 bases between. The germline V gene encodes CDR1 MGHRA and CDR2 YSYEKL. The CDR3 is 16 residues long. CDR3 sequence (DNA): TGCGCCAGCTCTAAGGTGGATATTTTGTACTACAATGAGCAGTTCTTC. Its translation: CASSKVDILYYNEQFF.

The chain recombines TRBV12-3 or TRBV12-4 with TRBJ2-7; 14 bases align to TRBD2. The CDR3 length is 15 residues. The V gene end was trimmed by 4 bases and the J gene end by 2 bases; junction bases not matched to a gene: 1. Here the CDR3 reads CASSWTSGRTYEQYF. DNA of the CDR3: TGTGCCAGCAGTTGGACTAGCGGGAGGACCTACGAGCAGTACTTC.

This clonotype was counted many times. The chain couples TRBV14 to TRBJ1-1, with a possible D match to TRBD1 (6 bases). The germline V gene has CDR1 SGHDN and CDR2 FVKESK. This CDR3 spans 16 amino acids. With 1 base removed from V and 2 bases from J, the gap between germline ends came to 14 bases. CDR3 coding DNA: TGTGCCAGCAGCCAAGGATACTGGACAGAAAACACTGAAGCTTTCTTT. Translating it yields CASSQGYWTENTEAFF.

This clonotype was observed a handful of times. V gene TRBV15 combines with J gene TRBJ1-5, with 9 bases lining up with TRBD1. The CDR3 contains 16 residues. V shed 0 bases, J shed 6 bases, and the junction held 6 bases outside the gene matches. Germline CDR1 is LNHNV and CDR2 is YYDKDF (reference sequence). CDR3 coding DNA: TGTGCCACCAGCAGAGATAGACAGGGGGGAACTCAGCCCCAGCATTTT. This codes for CATSRDRQGGTQPQHF.

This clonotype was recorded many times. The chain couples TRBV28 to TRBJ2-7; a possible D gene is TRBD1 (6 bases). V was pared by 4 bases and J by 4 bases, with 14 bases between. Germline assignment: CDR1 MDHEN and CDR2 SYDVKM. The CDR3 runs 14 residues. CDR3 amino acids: CASSSLQGRYEQYF. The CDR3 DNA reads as TGTGCCAGCAGTTCCTTACAGGGAAGGTACGAGCAGTACTTC.

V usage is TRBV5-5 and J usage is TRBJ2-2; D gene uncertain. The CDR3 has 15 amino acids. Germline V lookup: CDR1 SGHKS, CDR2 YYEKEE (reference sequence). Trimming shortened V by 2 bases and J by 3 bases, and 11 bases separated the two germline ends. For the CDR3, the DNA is TGTGCCAGCAGCTTTTGGTCAGTCGACACCGGGGAGCTGTTTTTT. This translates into CASSFWSVDTGELFF.

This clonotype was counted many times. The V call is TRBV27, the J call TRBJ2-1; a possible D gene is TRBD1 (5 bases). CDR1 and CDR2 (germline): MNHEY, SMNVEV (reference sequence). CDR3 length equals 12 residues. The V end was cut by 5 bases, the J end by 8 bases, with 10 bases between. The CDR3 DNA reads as TGTGCCAGCAGTAAGAAACAGGATGAGCAGTTCTTC. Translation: CASSKKQDEQFF.

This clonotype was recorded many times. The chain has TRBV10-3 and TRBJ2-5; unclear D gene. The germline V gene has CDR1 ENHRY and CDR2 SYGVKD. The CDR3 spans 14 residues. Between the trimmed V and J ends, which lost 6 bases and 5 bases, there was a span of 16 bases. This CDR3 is CAISPFEARETQYF. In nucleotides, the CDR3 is TGTGCCATCAGCCCTTTTGAAGCGAGGGAGACCCAGTACTTC.

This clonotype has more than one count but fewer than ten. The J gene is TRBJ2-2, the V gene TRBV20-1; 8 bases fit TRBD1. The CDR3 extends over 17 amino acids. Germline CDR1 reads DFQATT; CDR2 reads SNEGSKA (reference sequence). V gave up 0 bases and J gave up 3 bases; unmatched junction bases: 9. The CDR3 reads CSARDPWTGRDTGELFF. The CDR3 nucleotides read TGCAGTGCTAGAGATCCATGGACAGGGCGGGACACCGGGGAGCTGTTTTTT.

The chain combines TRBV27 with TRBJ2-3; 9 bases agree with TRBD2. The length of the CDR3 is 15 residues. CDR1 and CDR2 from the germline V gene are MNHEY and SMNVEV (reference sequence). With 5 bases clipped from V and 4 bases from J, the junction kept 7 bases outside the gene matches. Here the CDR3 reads CASSRPGLAADTQYF. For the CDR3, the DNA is TGTGCCAGCAGTCGCCCGGGACTAGCAGCAGATACGCAGTATTTT.

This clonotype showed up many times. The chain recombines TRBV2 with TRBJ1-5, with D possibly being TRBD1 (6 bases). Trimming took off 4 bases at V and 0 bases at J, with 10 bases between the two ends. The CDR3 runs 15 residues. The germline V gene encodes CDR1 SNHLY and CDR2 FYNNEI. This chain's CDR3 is CASSGEGVSNQPQHF. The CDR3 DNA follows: TGTGCCAGCAGTGGTGAGGGGGTTAGCAATCAGCCCCAGCATTTT.